One and the same sample provided the 5 T cell receptor beta chains below, sequenced in a study of blood T cell repertoires in COVID-19. The repertoire was sequenced with immunoSEQ multiplex PCR; TCRdb's copy has only in-frame clones and lacks some. This repertoire shows under 200,000 clones, 86% found once; its top ten account for roughly 8.2%. Sequences were obtained from peripheral blood. The receptors derive from a man in his fifties or sixties with acute or convalescent COVID-19.

The J gene is TRBJ2-7, the V gene TRBV4-2, with D maybe TRBD1 (6 bases). Trimming shortened V by 4 bases and J by 2 bases, and 12 bases separated the two germline ends. In germline, CDR1 is LGHNA, CDR2 YNFKEQ. CDR3 length: 14 amino acids. The CDR3 region is CASSLRQAAYEQYF. CDR3 nucleotide sequence: TGTGCCAGCAGCCTCCGACAGGCCGCCTACGAGCAGTACTTC.

The table lists this clone with a count of one. The rearrangement links TRBV19 to TRBJ1-1; D not certain. The V gene lost 7 bases and the J gene lost 1 base, with 13 bases spanning the gap. Germline values: CDR1 LNHDA, CDR2 SQIVND (reference sequence). This CDR3 spans 14 amino acids. CDR3: CASNVRRENTEAFF. The CDR3 DNA is TGTGCCAGTAACGTGCGGAGAGAGAACACTGAAGCTTTCTTT.

This clone was found a few times. The rearrangement joins TRBV7-9 to TRBJ1-2; a weak D match, TRBD1 (5 bases). There are 16 residues in the CDR3. V lost 3 bases and J lost 2, with 16 bases in between. Germline-derived CDR1 and CDR2 are SEHNR and FQNEAQ (reference sequence). Here the CDR3 reads CASSLDPRVVNYGYTF. CDR3 nucleotides: TGTGCCAGCAGCTTGGACCCCAGGGTAGTCAACTATGGCTACACCTTC. The full variable domain, with the rest looked up from reference TRBV7-9 and TRBJ1-2, is DTGVSQNPRHKITKRGQNVTFRCDPISEHNRLYWYRQTLGQGPEFLTYFQNEAQLEKSRLLSDRFSAERPKGSFSTLEIQRTEQGDSAMYLCASSLDPRVVNYGYTFGSGTRLTVV.

V gene TRBV7-9 combines with J gene TRBJ2-2, with TRBD2 as a possible D gene (5 bases). CDR3 size: 17 residues. Germline values: CDR1 SEHNR, CDR2 FQNEAQ (reference sequence). Trimming removed 0 bases at V and 2 bases at J, with 13 bases between. In DNA form, the CDR3 reads TGTGCCAGCAGCTTAGCCGGTAGTAGCGCTAACACCGGGGAGCTGTTTTTT. Encoded protein: CASSLAGSSANTGELFF. The full variable domain, in which reference TRBV7-9 and TRBJ2-2 provide the parts outside the CDR3, is DTGVSQNPRHKITKRGQNVTFRCDPISEHNRLYWYRQTLGQGPEFLTYFQNEAQLEKSRLLSDRFSAERPKGSFSTLEIQRTEQGDSAMYLCASSLAGSSANTGELFFGEGSRLTVL.

V gene TRBV7-9 combines with J gene TRBJ2-1; 8 nucleotides align to TRBD1. The CDR3 runs to 16 residues. V dropped 1 base and J dropped 5; count of bases not matched to a gene: 7. Germline CDR1 reads SEHNR; CDR2 reads FQNEAQ (reference sequence). CDR3 in amino acids: CASSLVSQGAHNEQFF. The CDR3 DNA is TGTGCCAGCAGCTTAGTGTCCCAGGGGGCTCACAATGAGCAGTTCTTC. Supplemented by reference TRBV7-9 and TRBJ2-1, the full variable domain reads DTGVSQNPRHKITKRGQNVTFRCDPISEHNRLYWYRQTLGQGPEFLTYFQNEAQLEKSRLLSDRFSAERPKGSFSTLEIQRTEQGDSAMYLCASSLVSQGAHNEQFFGPGTRLTVL.